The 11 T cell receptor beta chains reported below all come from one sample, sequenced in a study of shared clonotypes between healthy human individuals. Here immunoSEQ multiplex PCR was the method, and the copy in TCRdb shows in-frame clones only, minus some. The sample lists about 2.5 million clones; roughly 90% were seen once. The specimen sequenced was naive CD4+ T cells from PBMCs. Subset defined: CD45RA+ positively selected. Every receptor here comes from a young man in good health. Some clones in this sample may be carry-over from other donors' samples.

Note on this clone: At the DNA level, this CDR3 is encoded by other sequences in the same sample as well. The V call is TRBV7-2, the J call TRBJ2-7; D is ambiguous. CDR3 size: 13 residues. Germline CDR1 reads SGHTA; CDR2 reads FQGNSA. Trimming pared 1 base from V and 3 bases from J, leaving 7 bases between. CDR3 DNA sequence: TGTGCCAGCAGCTTAGGCTGGGGCTACGAGCAGTACTTC. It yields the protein CASSLGWGYEQYF.

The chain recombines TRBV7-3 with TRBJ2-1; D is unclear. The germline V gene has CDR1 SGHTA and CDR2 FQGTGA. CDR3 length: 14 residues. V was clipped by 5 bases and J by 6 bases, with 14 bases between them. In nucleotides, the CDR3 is TGTGCCAGCAGCGCTTCCACAGCAATCAATGAGCAGTTCTTC. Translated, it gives CASSASTAINEQFF.

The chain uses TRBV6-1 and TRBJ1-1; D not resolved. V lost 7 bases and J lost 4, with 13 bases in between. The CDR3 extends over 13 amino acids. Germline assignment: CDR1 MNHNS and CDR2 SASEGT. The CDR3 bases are TGTGCCAGCACTTCGTCCCAGAGCACTGAAGCTTTCTTT. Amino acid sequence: CASTSSQSTEAFF.

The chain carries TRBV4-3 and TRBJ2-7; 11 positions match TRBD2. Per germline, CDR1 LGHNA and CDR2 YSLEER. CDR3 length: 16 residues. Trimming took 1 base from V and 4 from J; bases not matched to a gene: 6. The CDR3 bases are TGCGCCAGCAGCCAAGGACTAGCGGGAAGCCAATACGAGCAGTACTTC. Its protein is CASSQGLAGSQYEQYF.

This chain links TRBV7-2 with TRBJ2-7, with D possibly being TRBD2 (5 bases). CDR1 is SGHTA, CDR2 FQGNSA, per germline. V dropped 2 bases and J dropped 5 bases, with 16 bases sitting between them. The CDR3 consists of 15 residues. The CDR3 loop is CASSLLVGLRDEQYF. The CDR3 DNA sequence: TGTGCCAGCAGCTTATTGGTAGGGTTGCGGGACGAGCAGTACTTC.

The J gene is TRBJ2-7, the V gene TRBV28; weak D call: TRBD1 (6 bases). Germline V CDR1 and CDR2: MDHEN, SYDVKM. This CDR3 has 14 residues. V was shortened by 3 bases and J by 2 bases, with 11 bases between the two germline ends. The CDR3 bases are TGTGCCAGCAGTTTCACGGGACAACCCTACGAGCAGTACTTC. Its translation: CASSFTGQPYEQYF.

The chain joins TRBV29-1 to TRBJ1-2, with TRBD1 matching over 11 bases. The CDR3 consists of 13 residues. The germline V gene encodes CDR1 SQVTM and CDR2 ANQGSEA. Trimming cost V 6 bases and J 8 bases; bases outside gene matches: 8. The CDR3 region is CSVGQGADRGYTF. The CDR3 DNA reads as TGCAGCGTCGGACAGGGGGCGGATCGGGGCTACACCTTC. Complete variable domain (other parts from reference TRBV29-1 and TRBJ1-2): SAVISQKPSRDICQRGTSLTIQCQVDSQVTMMFWYRQQPGQSLTLIATANQGSEATYESGFVIDKFPISRPNLTFSTLTVSNMSPEDSSIYLCSVGQGADRGYTFGSGTRLTVV.

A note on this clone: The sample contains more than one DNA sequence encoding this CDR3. CDR3 region: CASSLGRGTDTQYF. CDR3 DNA sequence: TGTGCCAGCAGCTTAGGAAGGGGCACAGATACGCAGTATTTT. The chain joins TRBV11-3 to TRBJ2-3; D is undetermined. The CDR3 is 14 residues long. V lost 1 base and J 1 base, leaving 6 bases between the germline ends. Germline CDR1 reads SGHNT; CDR2 reads YENEEA.

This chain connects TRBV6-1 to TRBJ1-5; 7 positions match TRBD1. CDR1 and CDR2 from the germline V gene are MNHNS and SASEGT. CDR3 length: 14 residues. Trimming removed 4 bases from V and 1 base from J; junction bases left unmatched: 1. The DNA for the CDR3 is TGTGCCAGCAGTGGGGGACAGAGCAATCAGCCCCAGCATTTT. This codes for CASSGGQSNQPQHF.

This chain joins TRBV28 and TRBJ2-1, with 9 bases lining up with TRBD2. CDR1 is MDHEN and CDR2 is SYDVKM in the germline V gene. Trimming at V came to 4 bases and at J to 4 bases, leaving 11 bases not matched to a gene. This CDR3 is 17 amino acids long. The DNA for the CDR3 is TGTGCCAGCAGTTCCGCTCTCCTAGCGGGAATTTACAATGAGCAGTTCTTC. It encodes CASSSALLAGIYNEQFF. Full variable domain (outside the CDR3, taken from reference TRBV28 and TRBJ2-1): DVKVTQSSRYLVKRTGEKVFLECVQDMDHENMFWYRQDPGLGLRLIYFSYDVKMKEKGDIPEGYSVSREKKERFSLILESASTNQTSMYLCASSSALLAGIYNEQFFGPGTRLTVL.

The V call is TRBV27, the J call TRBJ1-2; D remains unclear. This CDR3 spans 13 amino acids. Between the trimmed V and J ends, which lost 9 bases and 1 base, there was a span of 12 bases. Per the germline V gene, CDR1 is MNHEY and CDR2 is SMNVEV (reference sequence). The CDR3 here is CASAQEINYGYTF. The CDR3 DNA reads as TGTGCCAGTGCCCAGGAGATTAACTATGGCTACACCTTC.